The next 16 T cell receptor beta chains were all read from a single sample in a study of T cell responses to AZD1222 COVID-19 vaccine. Profiled with immunoSEQ multiplex PCR; TCRdb holds only in-frame clones, not every one. The repertoire includes 130,000 to 150,000 clones, 75% to 85% of them detected once, and roughly 4.3% sits in the top ten. The sample here was peripheral blood, taken on day 0 of MenACWY control vaccination. The receptors were gathered from an adult in good health.

The genes are TRBV19 and TRBJ2-3; 7 bases map to TRBD1. Germline CDR1 reads LNHDA; CDR2 reads SQIVND (reference sequence). Unmatched junction bases numbered 11, after V lost 8 bases and J lost 0 bases. CDR3 length: 16 amino acids. The CDR3, as DNA: TGTGCCAGTGGGAAAGACAGGGCCTCTAGCACAGATACGCAGTATTTT. Its translation is CASGKDRASSTDTQYF.

The rearrangement joins TRBV5-5 to TRBJ2-2; D is unresolved. The V gene's germline CDR1 is SGHKS and CDR2 YYEKEE (reference sequence). CDR3 length: 16 residues. Trimming left V 6 bases short and J 0 bases short, with 15 bases between. CDR3 region: CASTLGSSANTGELFF. The CDR3 nucleotides are TGTGCCAGCACCCTGGGGTCGTCGGCGAACACCGGGGAGCTGTTTTTT.

This clone was seen a few times. CDR3 nucleotide sequence: TGTGCCAGCAGCTCACCCAGGGGGCTGAACACTGAAGCTTTCTTT. It codes for CASSSPRGLNTEAFF. The rearrangement uses TRBV11-2 and TRBJ1-1; 8 positions match TRBD1. The CDR3 length is 15 residues. The V gene end was trimmed by 4 bases and the J gene end by 0 bases; junction bases not matched to a gene: 4. Germline lookup yields CDR1 SGHAT and CDR2 FQNNGV.

V is TRBV5-1 and J is TRBJ2-3, with TRBD2 matching over 11 bases. There are 16 residues in the CDR3. In germline, CDR1 is SGHRS, CDR2 YFSETQ. The V and J ends lost 4 bases and 3 bases, in that order; junction bases with no gene match: 7. The chain's CDR3 is CASSPYSGGATDTQYF. CDR3 bases: TGCGCCAGCAGCCCCTATAGCGGGGGGGCAACAGATACGCAGTATTTT.

This sequence joins TRBV5-1 and TRBJ2-7, with TRBD2 matching over 9 bases. Losses at the gene ends were 0 bases for V and 3 bases for J; bases not matched to a gene: 13. This CDR3 has 18 residues. Germline V gene data show CDR1 as SGHRS and CDR2 as YFSETQ. The CDR3 reads CASSLGLAGSTGDYEQYV. The CDR3 DNA sequence: TGCGCCAGCAGCTTGGGTCTAGCGGGGAGCACAGGGGACTACGAGCAGTACGTC.

V gene TRBV19 combines with J gene TRBJ1-6; 7 bases align to TRBD1. The CDR3 totals 20 residues. CDR1 and CDR2 from the germline V gene are LNHDA and SQIVND (reference sequence). Unmatched junction bases numbered 23, after V lost 5 bases and J lost 7 bases. The CDR3 sequence: CASSLLTSGTDFFPNSPLHF. The CDR3, as DNA: TGTGCCAGTAGTCTTTTAACGTCCGGGACAGATTTTTTCCCAAATTCACCCCTCCACTTT. Together with reference TRBV19 and TRBJ1-6, the CDR3 gives the full variable domain: DGGITQSPKYLFRKEGQNVTLSCEQNLNHDAMYWYRQDPGQGLRLIYYSQIVNDFQKGDIAEGYSVSREKKESFPLTVTSAQKNPTAFYLCASSLLTSGTDFFPNSPLHFGNGTRLTVT.

V usage is TRBV2 and J usage is TRBJ2-1; tentative D call: TRBD2 (6 bases). Germline CDR1 is SNHLY and CDR2 is FYNNEI. CDR3 size: 14 residues. The V and J ends lost 8 bases and 3 bases respectively, with 14 bases between them. The CDR3 region has the DNA TGTGCCAGCTCTAATCGGGGGAGCTACAATGAGCAGTTCTTC. Translation gives CASSNRGSYNEQFF.

The V call is TRBV7-2, the J call TRBJ2-1, with no clear D. The CDR3 loop spans 13 amino acids. CDR1 and CDR2 (germline): SGHTA, FQGNSA. V lost 1 base and J 3 bases, leaving 4 bases between the germline ends. CDR3 in DNA: TGTGCCAGCAGCTTAGTAAACTACAATGAGCAGTTCTTC. Its protein product is CASSLVNYNEQFF. The entire variable domain, with the rest obtained from reference TRBV7-2 and TRBJ2-1, is as follows: GAGVSQSPSNKVTEKGKDVELRCDPISGHTALYWYRQSLGQGLEFLIYFQGNSAPDKSGLPSDRFSAERTGGSVSTLTIQRTQQEDSAVYLCASSLVNYNEQFFGPGTRLTVL.

This clone appeared a few times. The chain has TRBV5-1 and TRBJ1-2, with TRBD1 matching over 8 bases. This CDR3 has 15 amino acids. Germline V gene lookup returns CDR1 SGHRS and CDR2 YFSETQ. V trimming: 4 bases; J trimming: 6 bases; junction bases outside the gene matches: 11. The DNA of the CDR3 is TGCGCCAGCAGCCCCTTACCAACAGGGGGAGATGGCTACACCTTC. Translation gives CASSPLPTGGDGYTF.

This chain links TRBV6-5 with TRBJ2-7; maybe TRBD2 (5 bases). This CDR3 has 15 amino acids. Germline lookup yields CDR1 MNHEY and CDR2 SVGAGI. V dropped 0 bases and J dropped 0 bases, with 9 bases sitting between them. DNA of the CDR3: TGTGCCAGCAGTTACTCTTCCCGGGGCTCCTACGAGCAGTACTTC. Translating gives CASSYSSRGSYEQYF.

The chain employs TRBV19 and TRBJ2-7, with D tentatively TRBD1 (6 bases). V was trimmed by 4 bases and J by 4 bases, leaving 11 bases between them. Germline values: CDR1 LNHDA, CDR2 SQIVND (reference sequence). The CDR3 runs 13 residues. In DNA, the CDR3 is TGTGCCAGTAGTAATACAGGGCGGTACGAGCAGTACTTC. Amino acids: CASSNTGRYEQYF. Supplemented by reference TRBV19 and TRBJ2-7, the full variable domain reads DGGITQSPKYLFRKEGQNVTLSCEQNLNHDAMYWYRQDPGQGLRLIYYSQIVNDFQKGDIAEGYSVSREKKESFPLTVTSAQKNPTAFYLCASSNTGRYEQYFGPGTRLTVT.

In this sample, this clone turned up a few times. The gene calls are TRBV29-1 and TRBJ1-1; D remains unclear. Trimming stripped 7 bases from V and 10 bases from J, with 25 bases between. Germline V gene sequence: CDR1 SQVTM, CDR2 ANQGSEA. The CDR3 length is 14 residues. The CDR3: CSASVGRPGKGAFF. Written as DNA, the CDR3 is TGCAGCGCTTCTGTCGGTCGACCGGGGAAAGGAGCTTTCTTT.

This chain uses TRBV14 with TRBJ1-4, with unresolved D. Germline lookup yields CDR1 SGHDN and CDR2 FVKESK. The V end was cut by 3 bases, the J end by 4 bases, with 9 bases between. The CDR3 runs 14 residues. DNA for the CDR3: TGTGCCAGCAGCCACCGGCCACTTAATGAAAAACTGTTTTTT. It is translated as CASSHRPLNEKLFF. The variable domain in full, with the rest retrieved from reference TRBV14 and TRBJ1-4, is EAGVTQFPSHSVIEKGQTVTLRCDPISGHDNLYWYRRVMGKEIKFLLHFVKESKQDESGMPNNRFLAERTGGTYSTLKVQPAELEDSGVYFCASSHRPLNEKLFFGSGTQLSVL.

CDR3 coding DNA: TGTGCCAGCAGCTTCCCCTCTGCGGGGGGGCTAACCAAAAACATTCAGTACTTC. Encoded protein: CASSFPSAGGLTKNIQYF. The gene calls are TRBV7-9 and TRBJ2-4; 9 bases fit TRBD2. This CDR3 region has 18 residues. Germline assignment: CDR1 SEHNR and CDR2 FQNEAQ (reference sequence). The junction had 11 bases not matched to a gene; V was cut back by 3 bases and J by 2 bases.

V gene TRBV24-1 combines with J gene TRBJ1-5; D may be TRBD1 (5 bases). V was trimmed by 6 bases and J by 3 bases, leaving 11 bases between them. Germline CDR1 is KGHDR and CDR2 is SFDVKD. The CDR3 is 14 residues long. CDR3 sequence reads: CATSRGVNNQPQHF. The CDR3, as DNA: TGTGCCACCAGTCGGGGGGTCAACAATCAGCCCCAGCATTTT.

This chain links TRBV14 with TRBJ1-6; the D gene is possibly TRBD1 (6 bases). Per the germline V gene, CDR1 is SGHDN and CDR2 is FVKESK. V shed 2 bases and J shed 0 bases, with 11 bases lying between them. The CDR3 is 17 residues long. The CDR3 sequence is CASSQWDTSSYNSPLHF. The DNA for the CDR3 is TGTGCCAGCAGCCAATGGGACACGAGCTCCTATAATTCACCCCTCCACTTT.